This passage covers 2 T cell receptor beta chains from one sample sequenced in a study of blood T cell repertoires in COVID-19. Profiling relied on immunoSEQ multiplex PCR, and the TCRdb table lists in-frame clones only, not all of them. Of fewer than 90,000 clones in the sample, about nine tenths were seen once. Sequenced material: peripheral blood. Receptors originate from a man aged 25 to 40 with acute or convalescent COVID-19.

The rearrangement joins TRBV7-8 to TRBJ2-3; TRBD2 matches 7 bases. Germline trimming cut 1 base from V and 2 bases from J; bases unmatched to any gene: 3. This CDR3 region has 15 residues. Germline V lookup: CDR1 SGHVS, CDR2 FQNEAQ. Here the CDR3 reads CASSLGLAATDTQYF. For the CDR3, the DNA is TGTGCCAGCAGCTTAGGGCTAGCGGCCACAGATACGCAGTATTTT.

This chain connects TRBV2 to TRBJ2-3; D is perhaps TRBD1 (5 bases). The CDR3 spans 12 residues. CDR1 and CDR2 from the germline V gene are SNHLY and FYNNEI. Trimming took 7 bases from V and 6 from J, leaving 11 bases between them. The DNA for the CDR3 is TGTGCCAGCATTCGAAAGGGGGATACGCAGTATTTT. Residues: CASIRKGDTQYF. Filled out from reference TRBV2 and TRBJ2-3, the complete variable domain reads EPEVTQTPSHQVTQMGQEVILRCVPISNHLYFYWYRQILGQKVEFLVSFYNNEISEKSEIFDDQFSVERPDGSNFTLKIRSTKLEDSAMYFCASIRKGDTQYFGPGTRLTVL.